The 13 T cell receptor beta chains below come from one sample, sequenced in a study of cytomegalovirus exposure and HLA in healthy donors. Primers included in the PCR were 60 Vbeta and 13 Jbeta primers. The protocol was immunoSEQ multiplex PCR, while the TCRdb copy is restricted to in-frame clones and leaves out a portion. The table lists around 190,000 clones, around 81% of them singletons. The material sequenced was PBMCs. The receptors shown here come from a young man in good health and CMV-seronegative.

The chain combines TRBV6-1 with TRBJ1-1; TRBD1 aligns across 8 bases. Per germline, CDR1 MNHNS and CDR2 SASEGT. V trimming: 7 bases; J trimming: 2 bases; junction bases outside the gene matches: 6. This CDR3 region has 14 residues. CDR3 in amino acids: CASKIRGPNTEAFF. CDR3 bases: TGTGCCAGCAAAATCAGGGGGCCTAACACTGAAGCTTTCTTT.

The sample holds one count of this clone. The chain links TRBV19 to TRBJ1-5, with unresolved D. The CDR3 length is 15 residues. In germline, CDR1 is LNHDA, CDR2 SQIVND (reference sequence). V dropped 6 bases and J dropped 0 bases, with 12 bases sitting between them. Here the CDR3 reads CASRRTGDSNQPQHF. The CDR3 DNA sequence: TGTGCCAGTAGACGGACGGGAGATAGCAATCAGCCCCAGCATTTT.

This clone appeared a single time. J is TRBJ2-1 and V is TRBV19, with 10 bases fitting TRBD2. Germline CDR1 is LNHDA and CDR2 is SQIVND (reference sequence). The CDR3 has 15 residues. V shed 8 bases, J shed 8 bases, and the junction held 12 bases outside the gene matches. This CDR3 is CASFGVTLAGDEQFF. The CDR3 coding sequence is TGTGCCAGTTTTGGGGTGACTCTAGCGGGAGATGAGCAGTTCTTC. Looking up the rest from reference TRBV19 and TRBJ2-1 gives the full variable domain: DGGITQSPKYLFRKEGQNVTLSCEQNLNHDAMYWYRQDPGQGLRLIYYSQIVNDFQKGDIAEGYSVSREKKESFPLTVTSAQKNPTAFYLCASFGVTLAGDEQFFGPGTRLTVL.

The rearrangement uses TRBV13 and TRBJ2-1; 15 positions match TRBD2. Germline values: CDR1 PRHDT, CDR2 FYEKMQ (reference sequence). The V segment lost 4 bases and the J segment 7 bases; nucleotides outside the gene matches: 11. The CDR3 covers 18 residues. This chain's CDR3 is CASSSRTSGREGRNEQFF. CDR3 bases: TGTGCCAGCAGCTCCCGGACTAGCGGGAGGGAAGGGCGGAATGAGCAGTTCTTC.

This chain links TRBV11-2 with TRBJ2-7; TRBD2 matches at 8 bases. The V and J ends lost 0 bases and 4 bases, in that order; junction bases with no gene match: 5. Germline loops: CDR1 SGHAT, CDR2 FQNNGV. The CDR3 is made up of 15 amino acids. The CDR3 protein is CASSLDLAGSYEQYF. Here the CDR3 DNA reads TGTGCCAGCAGCTTAGATTTAGCGGGGAGTTACGAGCAGTACTTC.

The chain combines TRBV11-3 with TRBJ2-7; D not resolved. Germline values: CDR1 SGHNT, CDR2 YENEEA. This CDR3 contains 11 residues. V dropped 4 bases and J dropped 9 bases, with 10 bases sitting between them. As DNA, the CDR3 is TGTGCCAGCAGCTCCCTTCCCCCGCAGTACTTC. Translated: CASSSLPPQYF.

The chain recombines TRBV4-1 with TRBJ1-6; D not resolved. Germline CDR1 is MGHRA and CDR2 is YSYEKL. V lost 0 bases and J 6 bases, leaving 6 bases between the germline ends. The CDR3 runs 14 residues. The CDR3 loop is CASSQENSNSPLHF. The CDR3 DNA follows: TGCGCCAGCAGCCAAGAGAACAGTAATTCACCCCTCCACTTT.

CDR3 in DNA: TGTGCCAGCAGTGACCATGGACAGGGGGGCTCCTATGGCTACACCTTC. Residues: CASSDHGQGGSYGYTF. This rearrangement joins TRBV6-1 to TRBJ1-2; the match to TRBD1 covers 10 bases. Germline V gene sequence: CDR1 MNHNS, CDR2 SASEGT. The CDR3 spans 16 residues. The V and J ends lost 3 bases and 4 bases, in that order; junction bases with no gene match: 8.

The sample holds one count of this clone. The chain carries TRBV11-2 and TRBJ2-7, with D maybe TRBD1 (6 bases). The CDR3 runs 15 residues. V lost 7 bases, J lost 2 bases, and 18 bases lay in between. Germline-derived CDR1 and CDR2 are SGHAT and FQNNGV. This CDR3 reads CASTPLQGRPYEQYF. CDR3 coding DNA: TGTGCCAGCACCCCACTACAGGGCCGTCCCTACGAGCAGTACTTC.

V gene TRBV27 combines with J gene TRBJ1-5; a possible D gene is TRBD1 (5 bases). V was cut by 11 bases and J by 11 bases, with 16 bases left in between. The germline CDR1 and CDR2 sequences are MNHEY and SMNVEV (reference sequence). The CDR3 is made up of 11 amino acids. The CDR3 DNA sequence: TGTGCCGCGGGGGGAGCCACGTCCCAGCATTTT. Its translation: CAAGGATSQHF.

This clone was counted only a few times. V is TRBV7-2 and J is TRBJ2-3; D gene ambiguous. V gave up 6 bases and J gave up 6 bases, with 10 bases separating them. CDR1 and CDR2 from the germline V gene are SGHTA and FQGNSA. The CDR3 is made up of 12 amino acids. This chain's CDR3 is CASSSPQDTQYF. CDR3 in DNA: TGTGCCAGCAGTTCCCCCCAGGATACGCAGTATTTT.

This clone was counted only a few times. One end of the junction is discordant with germline, which a read error may explain. This sequence joins TRBV7-9 and TRBJ1-1, with D possibly TRBD1 on 6 matching bases. CDR1 SEHNR and CDR2 FQNEAQ come from the germline V gene (reference sequence). The CDR3 extends over 14 amino acids. CDR3 nucleotide sequence: TGTTCCAGCAGCTCTCACAGGGCGAGCACTGAAGCTTTCTTT. Encoded protein: CSSSSHRASTEAFF. The full variable domain, its missing parts supplied by reference TRBV7-9 and TRBJ1-1, is DTGVSQNPRHKITKRGQNVTFRCDPISEHNRLYWYRQTLGQGPEFLTYFQNEAQLEKSRLLSDRFSAERPKGSFSTLEIQRTEQGDSAMYLCSSSSHRASTEAFFGQGTRLTVV.

The chain joins TRBV9 to TRBJ2-3, with D possibly being TRBD1 (6 bases). The CDR3 is made up of 14 amino acids. Trimming removed 4 bases at V and 2 bases at J, with 11 bases between. Germline CDR1 and CDR2: SGDLS and YYNGEE. CDR3 amino acids: CASSRDIITDTQYF. CDR3 DNA: TGTGCCAGCAGCCGGGACATCATCACAGATACGCAGTATTTT.